A single sample is the source of the 24 T cell receptor beta chains below, sequenced in a study of CXCR3-negative and CXCR3-positive naive CD8 T cells. Findings and caveats of the study: Against CXCR3-negative naive cells, CXCR3-positive naive cells showed more hydrophobic TRB CDR3s.

No antigen is known for these receptors. Libraries were UMI-labeled 5' RACE TRB cDNA. No DNA is given; TCRdb re-called the 5' RACE reads and lists each CDR3 protein once. In all, the sample yields around 160,000 distinct CDR3 sequences. Source material: naive CXCR3+ CD8+ T cells from blood. Specified subset: CD45RO-CCR7+CD27+CD95- naive CD8+ T cells expressing CXCR3 (TNR3+). Source of these receptors: a human donor in good health. Some clones in this sample may be carry-over from other donors' samples.

The CDR3 reads CAISGNRDSYEQYF. J is TRBJ2-7 and V is TRBV4-2. This CDR3 region has 14 residues. Germline V gene sequence: CDR1 LGHNA, CDR2 YNFKEQ.

The CDR3 protein is CSVSKDSSEAFF. V and J are TRBV29-1 and TRBJ1-1; checking the TCRdb D call of TRBD1 is not possible without DNA. This CDR3 region has 12 residues. Germline V gene sequence: CDR1 SQVTM, CDR2 ANQGSEA.

V usage is TRBV5-4 and J usage is TRBJ2-5; TCRdb designates TRBD1, a call that cannot be tested without DNA. The germline CDR1 and CDR2 sequences are SGHNT and YYREEE (reference sequence). The CDR3 is 19 residues long. This CDR3 reads CASSPFAGTGRILGETQYF. The full variable domain, with the rest looked up from reference TRBV5-4 and TRBJ2-5, is ETGVTQSPTHLIKTRGQQVTLRCSSQSGHNTVSWYQQALGQGPQFIFQYYREEENGRGNFPPRFSGLQFPNYSSELNVNALELDDSALYLCASSPFAGTGRILGETQYFGPGTRLLVL.

The V and J genes are TRBV29-1 and TRBJ2-3. This CDR3 comprises 12 residues. Germline-derived CDR1 and CDR2 are SQVTM and ANQGSEA. The CDR3 sequence: CSVTSATDTQYF.

V is TRBV6-5 and J is TRBJ1-3; the D call from TCRdb, TRBD1, cannot be confirmed without DNA. The CDR3 sequence is 14 residues long. Looked up from germline, CDR1 is MNHEY and CDR2 is SVGAGI. The CDR3 is CASSQGTGGNTIYF.

The chain recombines TRBV28 with TRBJ2-1; TCRdb's D call, TRBD2, is unchecked because there is no DNA. In germline, CDR1 is MDHEN, CDR2 SYDVKM. This CDR3 spans 15 amino acids. The CDR3 spells CASSLYTGGLDEQFF.

This chain links TRBV5-1 with TRBJ2-2; the TCRdb call, TRBD1, lacks DNA for checking. Germline V gene sequence: CDR1 SGHRS, CDR2 YFSETQ. This CDR3 is 18 amino acids long. CDR3 sequence: CASTHPRTGRKGTGELFF.

This chain's CDR3 is CATSEVGTGDSYEQYF. The chain employs TRBV24-1 and TRBJ2-7; the TCRdb call, TRBD1, lacks DNA for checking. This CDR3 spans 16 amino acids. CDR1 KGHDR and CDR2 SFDVKD come from the germline V gene.

The chain links TRBV7-9 to TRBJ2-3; TCRdb reports TRBD2, a call that lacks DNA to check it against. Germline CDR1 and CDR2: SEHNR and FQNEAQ (reference sequence). The CDR3 covers 15 residues. The CDR3 loop reads CASEAGQRSTDTQYF.

The CDR3 reads CASRVGYDEQYF. This chain links TRBV6-2 or TRBV6-3 with TRBJ2-7. CDR1 is MNHEY, CDR2 SVGEGT, per germline. The CDR3 has 12 residues.

The chain combines TRBV4-3 with TRBJ2-7; TCRdb lists TRBD2, though no DNA is available to test this call. The length of the CDR3 is 13 residues. CDR1 is LGHNA and CDR2 is YSLEER in the germline V gene. CDR3 loop: CASSQTGLAEQYF.

The chain uses TRBV6-5 and TRBJ2-1; the TCRdb call, TRBD1, lacks DNA for checking. The germline V gene encodes CDR1 MNHEY and CDR2 SVGAGI. CDR3 length equals 18 residues. The chain's CDR3 is CANSSNPPDRVGHNEQFF.

The chain joins TRBV14 to TRBJ2-7; TCRdb returns TRBD1, unconfirmable since there is no DNA. The CDR3 has 14 residues. The germline V gene encodes CDR1 SGHDN and CDR2 FVKESK. CDR3 residues: CASSHWTASYEQYF.

This sequence joins TRBV7-9 and TRBJ1-4. Per the germline V gene, CDR1 is SEHNR and CDR2 is FQNEAQ (reference sequence). This CDR3 contains 16 residues. The CDR3 reads CASSLEMETSSEKLLF. The full variable domain, in which reference TRBV7-9 and TRBJ1-4 provide the parts outside the CDR3, is DTGVSQNPRHKITKRGQNVTFRCDPISEHNRLYWYRQTLGQGPEFLTYFQNEAQLEKSRLLSDRFSAERPKGSFSTLEIQRTEQGDSAMYLCASSLEMETSSEKLLFGSGTQLSVL.

The chain uses TRBV29-1 and TRBJ2-7; with no DNA, the TCRdb D assignment of TRBD1 cannot be verified. The CDR3 is 15 amino acids. Germline-derived CDR1 and CDR2 are SQVTM and ANQGSEA. The CDR3 loop reads CSVEIPSPGGIEQYF.

V and J are TRBV29-1 and TRBJ2-7; lacking DNA, the TRBD1 call made by TCRdb goes unchecked. Germline loops: CDR1 SQVTM, CDR2 ANQGSEA. The CDR3 covers 15 residues. CDR3 amino acids: CSVEDYETGGYEQYF.

This sequence joins TRBV12-3 or TRBV12-4 and TRBJ1-5. The CDR3 loop spans 13 amino acids. CDR3 sequence reads: CASSLGDGQPQHF.

This sequence joins TRBV6-4 and TRBJ2-1; with no DNA, the TCRdb D assignment of TRBD1 cannot be verified. The germline V gene encodes CDR1 MRHNA and CDR2 SNTAGT. CDR3 length equals 19 residues. The CDR3 region is CASSDELGDRLYSYNEQFF.

The chain has TRBV3-1 and TRBJ2-2. The CDR3 spans 14 residues. Germline CDR1 LGHDT, CDR2 YNNKEL (reference sequence). The CDR3 loop is CASSDFLETGELFF.

The chain has TRBV11-3 and TRBJ2-1; TCRdb's assignment of TRBD1 cannot be checked, as there is no DNA. Germline V gene data show CDR1 as SGHNT and CDR2 as YENEEA. This CDR3 is built from 14 residues. CDR3 protein: CASSYKGREHEQFF. The full variable domain, in which reference TRBV11-3 and TRBJ2-1 provide the parts outside the CDR3, is EAGVVQSPRYKIIEKKQPVAFWCNPISGHNTLYWYLQNLGQGPELLIRYENEEAVDDSQLPKDRFSAERLKGVDSTLKIQPAELGDSAVYLCASSYKGREHEQFFGPGTRLTVL.

The chain joins TRBV12-3 or TRBV12-4 to TRBJ1-1; TCRdb designates TRBD1, a call that cannot be tested without DNA. The CDR3 has 13 residues. This CDR3 reads CASTKDSVAEAFF.

The CDR3 region is CASRPSGRVYEQYF. The chain employs TRBV28 and TRBJ2-7; TCRdb's assignment of TRBD2 cannot be checked, as there is no DNA. This CDR3 contains 14 residues. Germline V lookup: CDR1 MDHEN, CDR2 SYDVKM.

The rearrangement uses TRBV7-9 and TRBJ1-1. The CDR3 consists of 17 residues. Germline values: CDR1 SEHNR, CDR2 FQNEAQ (reference sequence). This CDR3 is CASSSAGGDGINTEAFF.

The chain employs TRBV29-1 and TRBJ2-7; TCRdb returns TRBD2, unconfirmable since there is no DNA. The CDR3 runs 13 residues. Germline CDR1 is SQVTM and CDR2 is ANQGSEA. The CDR3 here is CSGASGNSYEQYF.